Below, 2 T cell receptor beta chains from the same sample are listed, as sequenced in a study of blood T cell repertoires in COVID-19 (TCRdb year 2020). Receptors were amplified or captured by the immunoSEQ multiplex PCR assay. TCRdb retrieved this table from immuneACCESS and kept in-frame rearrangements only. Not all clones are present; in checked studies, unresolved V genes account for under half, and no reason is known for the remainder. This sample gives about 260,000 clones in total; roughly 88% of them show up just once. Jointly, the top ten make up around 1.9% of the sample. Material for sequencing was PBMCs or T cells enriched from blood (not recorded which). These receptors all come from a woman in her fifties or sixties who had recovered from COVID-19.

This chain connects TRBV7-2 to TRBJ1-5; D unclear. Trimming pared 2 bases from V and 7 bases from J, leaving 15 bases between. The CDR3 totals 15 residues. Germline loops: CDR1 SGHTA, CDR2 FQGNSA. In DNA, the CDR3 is TGTGCCAGCAGCTTATTTGAGGGTCCAGAACAGCCCCAGCATTTT. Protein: CASSLFEGPEQPQHF.

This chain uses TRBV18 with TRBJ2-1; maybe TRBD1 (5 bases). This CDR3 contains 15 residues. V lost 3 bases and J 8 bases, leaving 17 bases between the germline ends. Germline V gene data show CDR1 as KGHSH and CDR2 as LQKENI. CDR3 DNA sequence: TGTGCCAGCTCACCCCAATGGGGCCTTCGGGATGAGCAGTTCTTC. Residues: CASSPQWGLRDEQFF.